This is a list of T cell receptor beta chains from one sample in a study of vaccination and CD4 T cells after COVID-19. No antigen has been identified for these receptors. One entry per CDR3 protein, called by TCRdb with MiXCR from the PCR reads. This repertoire shows about 13,000 distinct CDR3 sequences, 41% found once; its top ten account for roughly 9.2%. This sample comprised CD4+ T cells from blood, cultured in vitro, obtained after SARS-CoV-2 vaccination. The receptors derive from a human donor who had recovered from COVID-19. The CDR3 runs from the conserved cysteine through the conserved F or W. D genes are given only for firm matches. Some rows mark clone size as missing; the rest say once, few, many or name a class of expanded clone.

clone_size j_call d_call cdr3_length v_call cdr3_aa cdr3_nt
few TRBJ1-5 TRBD1 13 TRBV11-2 CASSWDRNQPQHF TGTGCCAGCAGCTGGGACAGGAATCAGCCCCAGCATTTT
NA TRBJ2-7 TRBD1 13 TRBV19 CASRTGGSYEQYF TGTGCCAGCAGAACAGGGGGCTCCTACGAGCAGTACTTC
NA TRBJ1-2 NA 14 TRBV7-9 CASSLGLGLDGYTF TGTGCCAGCAGCTTAGGTCTGGGACTAGATGGCTACACCTTC
NA TRBJ1-5 NA 15 TRBV20-1 CSASTDKYSNQPQHF TGCAGTGCTAGTACAGATAAGTATAGCAATCAGCCCCAGCATTTT
few TRBJ1-3 NA 16 TRBV20-1 CSARYRGSHSGNTIYF TGCAGTGCTAGATATCGCGGCAGCCACTCTGGAAACACCATATATTTT
NA TRBJ2-3 NA 16 TRBV27 CASSFGLTAGTDTQYF TGTGCCAGCAGTTTTGGACTAACGGCAGGCACAGATACGCAGTATTTT
NA TRBJ1-2 NA 11 TRBV29-1 CSANTGYGYTF TGCAGCGCCAACACAGGGTATGGCTACACCTTC
few TRBJ1-1 NA 13 TRBV15 CATSRERGTEAFF TGTGCCACCAGCAGAGAGAGGGGCACTGAAGCTTTCTTT
NA TRBJ2-7 NA 12 TRBV28 CASSWGVTEQYF TGTGCCAGCTCTTGGGGGGTTACGGAGCAGTACTTC
few TRBJ2-5 NA 15 TRBV20-1 CSATLGAGAQETQYF TGCAGTGCCACCCTGGGCGCGGGGGCTCAAGAGACCCAGTACTTC
NA TRBJ1-2 TRBD1 14 TRBV19 CASRPGQGTYGYTF TGTGCCAGTAGGCCCGGACAGGGGACCTATGGCTACACCTTC
few TRBJ1-2 TRBD1 16 TRBV20-1 CSARDTRTGGNYGYTF TGCAGTGCTAGAGATACCCGGACAGGGGGGAACTATGGCTACACCTTC
NA TRBJ2-7 TRBD2 15 TRBV19 CASREGRASTYEQYF TGTGCCAGTCGGGAGGGCAGGGCCTCGACCTACGAGCAGTACTTC
few TRBJ1-1 NA 14 TRBV20-1 CSASRAGVDTEAFF TGCAGTGCTAGTCGGGCAGGGGTCGACACTGAAGCTTTCTTT
NA TRBJ1-6 NA 15 TRBV2 CASSEVASPNSPLHF TGTGCCAGCAGTGAAGTGGCCTCCCCAAATTCACCCCTCCACTTT
NA TRBJ1-3 TRBD1 14 TRBV19 CATDDRGSGNTIYF TGTGCCACCGACGACAGGGGCTCAGGAAACACCATATATTTT
NA TRBJ2-5 TRBD2 19 TRBV5-1 CASSLAAGLAGGHQETQYF TGCGCCAGCAGCTTGGCAGCGGGACTAGCGGGCGGACATCAAGAGACCCAGTACTTC
few TRBJ2-7 NA 13 TRBV7-8 CASSWVMGYEQYF TGTGCCAGCAGCTGGGTAATGGGGTACGAGCAGTACTTC
NA TRBJ2-3 NA 15 TRBV2 CASTGGTTSTDTQYF TGTGCCAGCACGGGCGGGACCACTAGCACAGATACGCAGTATTTT
NA TRBJ1-5 NA 13 TRBV7-2 CASSRGTDQPQHF TGTGCCAGCAGCCGAGGGACCGATCAGCCCCAGCATTTT
NA TRBJ2-7 NA 14 TRBV28 CASSLGTRGSQQYF TGTGCCAGCAGTTTAGGGACCCGGGGGTCCCAGCAGTACTTC
few TRBJ1-2 TRBD1 13 TRBV2 CASSETGVYGYTF TGTGCCAGCAGCGAAACAGGGGTCTATGGCTACACCTTC
NA TRBJ2-2 NA 16 TRBV10-1 CASSDPGKANTGELFF TGCGCCAGCAGTGATCCGGGGAAGGCGAACACCGGGGAGCTGTTTTTT
NA TRBJ2-3 TRBD2 16 TRBV12-3/TRBV12-4 CASSWAGGRGTDTQYF TGTGCCAGCAGTTGGGCGGGGGGGCGCGGAACAGATACGCAGTATTTT
NA TRBJ2-7 NA 13 TRBV10-2 CASGESKSGEQYF TGCGCCAGCGGTGAGTCAAAGTCGGGGGAGCAGTACTTC
medium-sized TRBJ2-1 TRBD2 16 TRBV11-3 CASSLEGGDPYNEQFF TGTGCCAGCAGCTTAGAGGGAGGGGACCCCTACAATGAGCAGTTCTTC
NA TRBJ2-3 NA 15 TRBV20-1 CSASKAPASTDTQYF TGCAGTGCTAGTAAAGCGCCAGCTAGCACAGATACGCAGTATTTT
NA TRBJ1-2 NA 13 TRBV19 CASSPTGPDGYTF TGTGCCAGTAGCCCGACGGGGCCCGACGGCTACACCTTC
NA TRBJ1-1 NA 17 TRBV18 CASSPRSSGALNTEAFF TGTGCCAGCTCCCCCCGATCATCGGGGGCCCTGAACACTGAAGCTTTCTTT
few TRBJ2-7 NA 16 TRBV6-1 CASSPTYPRSGGEQYF TGTGCCAGCAGTCCCACTTACCCGCGGAGTGGGGGTGAGCAGTACTTC
NA TRBJ1-1 NA 16 TRBV28 CASSPLPPKMNTEAFF TGTGCCAGCAGTCCGCTCCCCCCGAAAATGAACACTGAAGCTTTCTTT
few TRBJ2-7 TRBD1 15 TRBV19 CASSTTGTGSYEQYF TGTGCCAGTAGTACGACCGGGACAGGTTCCTACGAGCAGTACTTC
few TRBJ1-6 NA 19 TRBV6-1 CASRRRLGAGVQVNSPLHF TGTGCCAGCAGGCGGCGCTTGGGTGCGGGGGTGCAAGTTAATTCACCCCTCCACTTT
few TRBJ1-1 NA 22 TRBV6-4 CASSDSRAKREGTFNLNTEAFF TGTGCCAGCAGTGACTCGAGAGCAAAAAGGGAGGGGACCTTCAACCTGAACACTGAAGCTTTCTTT
NA TRBJ2-2 NA 13 TRBV6-2/TRBV6-3 CASSWGLVGELFF TGTGCCAGCAGTTGGGGGTTAGTCGGGGAGCTGTTTTTT
NA TRBJ2-1 TRBD2 13 TRBV6-2/TRBV6-3 CAIGLAGTNEQFF TGTGCCATCGGACTAGCGGGAACTAATGAGCAGTTCTTC
few TRBJ2-7 TRBD1 14 TRBV24-1 CATSDDRGGYEQYF TGTGCCACCAGTGACGACAGGGGAGGCTACGAGCAGTACTTC
once TRBJ2-1 NA 17 TRBV28 CASRGFQRRTSYNEQFF TGTGCCAGCAGAGGGTTCCAGCGGAGGACCTCCTACAATGAGCAGTTCTTC
NA TRBJ1-5 NA 16 TRBV20-1 CSAGYLVGKGSQPQHF TGCAGTGCTGGCTATTTGGTGGGAAAGGGATCTCAGCCCCAGCATTTT
NA TRBJ2-2 TRBD2 16 TRBV6-1 CASSEVGGLRTGELFF TGTGCCAGCAGTGAAGTGGGAGGGCTGAGGACCGGGGAGCTGTTTTTT
few TRBJ1-5 NA 15 TRBV5-1 CASSLEGYSNQPQHF TGCGCCAGCAGCTTGGAAGGGTACAGCAATCAGCCCCAGCATTTT
NA TRBJ1-2 NA 13 TRBV7-9 CASSQRGSGGYTF TGTGCCAGCAGCCAAAGGGGGAGCGGTGGCTACACCTTC
few TRBJ1-5 NA 14 TRBV7-8 CASRGALSNQPQHF TGTGCCAGCAGGGGCGCGTTGAGCAATCAGCCCCAGCATTTT
few TRBJ2-1 NA 15 TRBV27 CASSFRVNPTMQQFF TGTGCCAGCAGTTTTCGGGTGAACCCTACAATGCAGCAGTTCTTC
NA TRBJ2-6 NA 14 TRBV6-1 CASSPKTGANVLTF TGTGCCAGCAGCCCAAAGACCGGGGCCAACGTCCTGACTTTC
NA TRBJ2-1 NA 12 TRBV20-1 CSASGPYNEQFF TGCAGTGCTAGCGGCCCATACAATGAGCAGTTCTTC
few TRBJ2-5 NA 15 TRBV11-1 CASSLEGQVQETQYF TGTGCCAGCAGCTTAGAGGGGCAGGTCCAGGAGACCCAGTACTTC
NA TRBJ1-2 TRBD1 14 TRBV19 CASSGGQGRSGYTF TGTGCCAGTAGTGGGGGACAGGGGAGGAGTGGCTACACCTTC
NA TRBJ2-1 NA 19 TRBV6-2/TRBV6-3 CASSYSSGSGVSSYNEQFF TGTGCCAGCAGTTACTCGAGTGGGTCAGGGGTAAGCTCCTACAATGAGCAGTTCTTC
NA TRBJ1-1 NA 16 TRBV7-9 CASSPLSPLMNTEAFF TGTGCCAGCAGTCCCTTAAGTCCACTGATGAACACTGAAGCTTTCTTT
NA TRBJ1-1 NA 17 TRBV6-2/TRBV6-3 CASSPVRTDKRETEAFF TGTGCCAGCAGTCCAGTTAGGACAGACAAAAGGGAAACTGAAGCTTTCTTT